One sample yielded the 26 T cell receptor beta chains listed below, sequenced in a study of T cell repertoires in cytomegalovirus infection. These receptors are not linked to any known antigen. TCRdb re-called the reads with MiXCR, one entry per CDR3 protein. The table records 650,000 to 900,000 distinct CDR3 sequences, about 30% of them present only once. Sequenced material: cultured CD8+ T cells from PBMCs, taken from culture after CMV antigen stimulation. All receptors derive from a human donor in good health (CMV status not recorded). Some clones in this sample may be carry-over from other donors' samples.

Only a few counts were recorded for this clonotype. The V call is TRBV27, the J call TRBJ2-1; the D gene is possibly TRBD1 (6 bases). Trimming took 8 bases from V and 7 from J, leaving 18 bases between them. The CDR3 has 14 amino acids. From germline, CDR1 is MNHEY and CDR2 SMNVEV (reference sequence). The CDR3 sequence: CASSFMPRGNEQFF. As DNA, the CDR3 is TGTGCCAGCTCCTTTATGCCTAGGGGGAATGAGCAGTTCTTC.

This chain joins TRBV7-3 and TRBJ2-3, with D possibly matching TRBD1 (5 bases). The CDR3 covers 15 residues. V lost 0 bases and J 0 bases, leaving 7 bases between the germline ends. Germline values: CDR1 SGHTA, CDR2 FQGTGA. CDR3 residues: CASSLTGHSTDTQYF. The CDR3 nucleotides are TGTGCCAGCAGCTTAACCGGACACAGCACAGATACGCAGTATTTT.

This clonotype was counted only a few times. The CDR3 loop reads CASSVADNEQFF. CDR3 bases: TGTGCCAGCAGCGTGGCCGACAATGAGCAGTTCTTC. The chain employs TRBV12-3 or TRBV12-4 and TRBJ2-1; no clear D. The CDR3 length is 12 residues. V lost 6 bases and J 5 bases, leaving 8 bases between the germline ends.

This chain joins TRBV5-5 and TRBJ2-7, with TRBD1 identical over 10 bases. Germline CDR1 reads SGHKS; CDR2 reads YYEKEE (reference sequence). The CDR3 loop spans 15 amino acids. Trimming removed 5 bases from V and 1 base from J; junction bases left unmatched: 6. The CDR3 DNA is TGTGCCAGCAGTCAGGACAGGGGGTTATCCTACGAGCAGTACGTC. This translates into CASSQDRGLSYEQYV.

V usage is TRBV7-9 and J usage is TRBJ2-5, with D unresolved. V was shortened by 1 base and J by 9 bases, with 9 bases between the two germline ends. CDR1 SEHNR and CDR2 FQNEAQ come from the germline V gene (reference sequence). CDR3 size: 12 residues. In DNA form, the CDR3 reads TGTGCCAGCAGCTTAGAACGCTCCTCCCAGTACTTC. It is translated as CASSLERSSQYF.

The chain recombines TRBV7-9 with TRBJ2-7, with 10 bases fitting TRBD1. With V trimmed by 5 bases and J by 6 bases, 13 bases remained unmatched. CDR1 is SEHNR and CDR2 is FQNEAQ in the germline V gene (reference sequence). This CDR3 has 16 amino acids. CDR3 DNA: TGTGCCAGCAGCCTTAGTAATGGGACAGGGGTCCCCGAGCAGTACTTC. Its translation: CASSLSNGTGVPEQYF.

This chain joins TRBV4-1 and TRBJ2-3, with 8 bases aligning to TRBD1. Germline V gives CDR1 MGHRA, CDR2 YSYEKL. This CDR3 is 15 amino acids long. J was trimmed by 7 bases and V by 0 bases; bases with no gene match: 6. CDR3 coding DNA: TGCGCCAGCAGCCAAGATTATCAGGGGGCGAATACGCAGTATTTT. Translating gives CASSQDYQGANTQYF.

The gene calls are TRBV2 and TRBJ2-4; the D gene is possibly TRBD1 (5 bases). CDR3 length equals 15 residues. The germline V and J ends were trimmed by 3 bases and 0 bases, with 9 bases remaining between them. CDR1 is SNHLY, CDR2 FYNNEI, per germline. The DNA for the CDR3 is TGTGCCAGCAGTGATACAGGTCTAGCCAAAAACATTCAGTACTTC. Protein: CASSDTGLAKNIQYF.

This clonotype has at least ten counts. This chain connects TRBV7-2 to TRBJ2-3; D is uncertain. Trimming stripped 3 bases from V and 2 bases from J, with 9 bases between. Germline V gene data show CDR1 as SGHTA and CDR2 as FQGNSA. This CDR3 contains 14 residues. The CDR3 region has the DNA TGTGCCAGCAGCTTGTGGTCAGTCACAGATACGCAGTATTTT. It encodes CASSLWSVTDTQYF.

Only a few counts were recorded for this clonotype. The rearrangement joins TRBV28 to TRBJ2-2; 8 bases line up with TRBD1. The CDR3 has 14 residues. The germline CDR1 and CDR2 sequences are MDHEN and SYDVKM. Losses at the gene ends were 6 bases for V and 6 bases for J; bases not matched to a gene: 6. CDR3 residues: CASSDRGSAGELFF. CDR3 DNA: TGTGCCAGCAGCGACAGGGGCAGCGCCGGGGAGCTGTTTTTT.

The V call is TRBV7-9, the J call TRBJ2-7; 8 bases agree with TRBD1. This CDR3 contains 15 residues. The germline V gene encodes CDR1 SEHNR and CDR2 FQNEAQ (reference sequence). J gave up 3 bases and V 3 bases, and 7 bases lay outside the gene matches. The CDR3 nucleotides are TGTGCCAGCAGCTTCAAGCAGGACAGGGACTACGAGCAGTACTTC. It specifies CASSFKQDRDYEQYF.

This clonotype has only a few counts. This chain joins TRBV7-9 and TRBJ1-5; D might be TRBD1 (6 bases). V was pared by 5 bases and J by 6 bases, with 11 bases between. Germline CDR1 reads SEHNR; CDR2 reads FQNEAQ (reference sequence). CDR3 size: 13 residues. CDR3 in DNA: TGTGCCAGCAGCGCCGGGACAAGTCAGCCCCAGCATTTT. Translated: CASSAGTSQPQHF.

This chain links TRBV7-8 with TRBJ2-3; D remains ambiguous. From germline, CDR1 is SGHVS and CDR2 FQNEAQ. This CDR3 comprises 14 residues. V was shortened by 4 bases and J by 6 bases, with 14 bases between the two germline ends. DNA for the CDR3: TGTGCCAGCAGCTCAGGAGACCGCGTCGATACGCAGTATTTT. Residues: CASSSGDRVDTQYF.

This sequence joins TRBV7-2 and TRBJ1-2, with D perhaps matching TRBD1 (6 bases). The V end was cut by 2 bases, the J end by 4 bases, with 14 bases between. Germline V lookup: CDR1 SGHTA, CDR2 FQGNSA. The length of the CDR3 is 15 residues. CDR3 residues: CASSLMGTPSYGYTF. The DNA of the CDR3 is TGTGCCAGCAGCTTAATGGGGACACCATCCTATGGCTACACCTTC.

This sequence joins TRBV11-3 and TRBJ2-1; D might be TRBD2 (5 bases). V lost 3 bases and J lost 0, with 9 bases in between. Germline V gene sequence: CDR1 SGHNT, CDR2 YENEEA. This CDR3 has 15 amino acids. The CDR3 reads CASSLRRSSYNEQFF. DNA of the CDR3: TGTGCCAGCAGCTTGAGGAGGAGCTCCTACAATGAGCAGTTCTTC.

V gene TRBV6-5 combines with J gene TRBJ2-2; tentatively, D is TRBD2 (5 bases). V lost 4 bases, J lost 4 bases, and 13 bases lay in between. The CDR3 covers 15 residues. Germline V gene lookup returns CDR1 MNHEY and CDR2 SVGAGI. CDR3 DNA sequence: TGTGCCAGCAGTTCCCGCCGGGGAATCACCGGGGAGCTGTTTTTT. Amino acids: CASSSRRGITGELFF.

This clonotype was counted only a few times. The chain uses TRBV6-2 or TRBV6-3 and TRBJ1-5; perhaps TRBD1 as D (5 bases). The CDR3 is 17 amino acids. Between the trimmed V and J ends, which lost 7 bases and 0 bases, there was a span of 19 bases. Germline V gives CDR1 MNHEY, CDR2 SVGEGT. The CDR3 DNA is TGTGCCAGCACCCCCGTAAGGGACGGCAATAGCAATCAGCCCCAGCATTTT. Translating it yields CASTPVRDGNSNQPQHF.

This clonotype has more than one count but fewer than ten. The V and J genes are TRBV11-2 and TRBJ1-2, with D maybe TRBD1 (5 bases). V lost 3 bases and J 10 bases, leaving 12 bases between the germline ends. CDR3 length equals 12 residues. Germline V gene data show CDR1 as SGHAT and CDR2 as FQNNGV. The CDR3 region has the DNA TGTGCCAGCAGCTTGGGGACTTCGGACTACACCTTC. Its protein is CASSLGTSDYTF.

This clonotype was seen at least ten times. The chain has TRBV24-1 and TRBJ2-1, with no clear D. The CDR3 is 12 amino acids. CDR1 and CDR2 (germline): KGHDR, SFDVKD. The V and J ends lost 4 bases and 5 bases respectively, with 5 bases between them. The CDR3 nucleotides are TGTGCCACCAGTGAATTGAACAATGAGCAGTTCTTC. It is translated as CATSELNNEQFF.

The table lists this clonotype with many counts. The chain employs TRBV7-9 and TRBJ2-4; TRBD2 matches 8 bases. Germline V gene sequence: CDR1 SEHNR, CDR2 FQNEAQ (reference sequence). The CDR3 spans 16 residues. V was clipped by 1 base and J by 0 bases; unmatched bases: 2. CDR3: CASSLGAGVAKNIQYF. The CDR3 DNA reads TGTGCCAGCAGCTTAGGAGCGGGAGTAGCCAAAAACATTCAGTACTTC.

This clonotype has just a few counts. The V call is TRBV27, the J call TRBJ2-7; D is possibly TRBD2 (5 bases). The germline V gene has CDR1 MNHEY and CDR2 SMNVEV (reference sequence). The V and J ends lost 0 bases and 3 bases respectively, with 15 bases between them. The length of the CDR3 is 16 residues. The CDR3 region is CASSLSGILDFYEQYF. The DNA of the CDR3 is TGTGCCAGCAGTTTATCCGGGATCCTCGATTTCTACGAGCAGTACTTC.

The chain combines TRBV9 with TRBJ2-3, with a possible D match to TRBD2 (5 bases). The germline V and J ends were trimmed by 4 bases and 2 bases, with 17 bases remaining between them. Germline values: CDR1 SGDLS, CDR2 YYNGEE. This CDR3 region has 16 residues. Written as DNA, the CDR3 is TGTGCCAGCAGCCCCGAGGGTCAGACGCTCACAGATACGCAGTATTTT. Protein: CASSPEGQTLTDTQYF.

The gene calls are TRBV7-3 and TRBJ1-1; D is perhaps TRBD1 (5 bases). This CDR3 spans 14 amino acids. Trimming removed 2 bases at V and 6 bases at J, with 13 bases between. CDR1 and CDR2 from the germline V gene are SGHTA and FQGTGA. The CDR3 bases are TGTGCCAGCAGCTTACAGGGAGTGTCGCCTGAAGCTTTCTTT. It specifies CASSLQGVSPEAFF.

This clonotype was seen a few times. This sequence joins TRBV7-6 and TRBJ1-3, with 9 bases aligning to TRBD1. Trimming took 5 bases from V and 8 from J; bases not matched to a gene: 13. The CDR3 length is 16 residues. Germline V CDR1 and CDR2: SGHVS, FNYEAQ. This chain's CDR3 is CASSPVPGTGRDTIYF. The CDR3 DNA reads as TGTGCCAGCAGCCCCGTCCCCGGGACAGGGAGAGACACCATATATTTT.

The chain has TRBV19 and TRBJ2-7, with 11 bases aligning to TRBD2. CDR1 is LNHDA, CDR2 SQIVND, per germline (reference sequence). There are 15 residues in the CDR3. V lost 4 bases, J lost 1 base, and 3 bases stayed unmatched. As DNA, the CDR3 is TGTGCCAGTAGTACCCTAGCGGGGGGTTCCTACGAGCAGTACTTC. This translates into CASSTLAGGSYEQYF.

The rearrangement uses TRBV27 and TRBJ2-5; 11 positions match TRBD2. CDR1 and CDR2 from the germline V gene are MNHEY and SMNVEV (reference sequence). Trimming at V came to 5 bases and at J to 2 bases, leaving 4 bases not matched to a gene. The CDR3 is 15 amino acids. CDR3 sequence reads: CASSTGTSGQETQYF. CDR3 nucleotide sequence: TGTGCCAGCAGTACCGGGACTAGCGGACAAGAGACCCAGTACTTC.